What follows is one T cell receptor (beta chain) and its context. What it binds is unknown. The record originates from a study of cytomegalovirus exposure and HLA in healthy donors. Study-level background: Of all 370 or so donors who were genotyped, about 84% belonged to the Caucasian-associated ancestry cluster.

The germline CDR1 and CDR2 sequences are SGHTA and FQGTGA. J gave up 7 bases and V 2 bases, and 12 bases lay outside the gene matches. This CDR3 has 18 amino acids. Researchers ran the PCR with 60 Vbeta and 13 Jbeta primers. Measured with immunoSEQ multiplex PCR; TCRdb has only the in-frame clones, and not every one. The repertoire holds some 160,000 clones, with about 64% as singletons. Broader study findings: The authors enumerated under 200 TCR beta chains as linked to cytomegalovirus. Later genetic work tied a missense DCLRE1C variant to beta-chain V and J trimming. High specificity and sensitivity for cytomegalovirus status were reported for the classifier.

The receptor comes from a man between 60 and 75 years old in good health and CMV-seronegative. What was sequenced was PBMCs. The rearrangement joins TRBV7-3 to TRBJ2-1; 12 nucleotides line up with TRBD1. CDR3 residues: CASSLPSTGTGGGNEQFF. CDR3 in DNA: TGTGCCAGCAGCTTACCTTCAACCGGGACAGGGGGCGGGAATGAGCAGTTCTTC.